The 6 T cell receptor beta chains given below trace back to one sample, sequenced in a study of blood T cell repertoires in COVID-19. Profiling relied on immunoSEQ multiplex PCR, and the TCRdb table lists in-frame clones only, not all of them. This table holds 36,000 or so clones, approximately 86% found once. Sequencing was done on a sample of peripheral blood. These receptors were collected from an older woman with active COVID-19.

The chain recombines TRBV4-1 with TRBJ2-3, with 7 bases identical to TRBD2. Trimming at V came to 6 bases and at J to 0 bases, leaving 9 bases not matched to a gene. The CDR3 loop spans 16 amino acids. Germline loops: CDR1 MGHRA, CDR2 YSYEKL. This CDR3 is CASRLSLAASTDTQYF. CDR3 in DNA: TGCGCCAGCAGACTTTCTCTAGCGGCCAGCACAGATACGCAGTATTTT.

This clone occurred a few times. In nucleotides, the CDR3 is TGTGCCAGCAGTGAGGGGTTAGCGGGGGAAAGGGCGGAGACCCAGTACTTC. This gives the protein CASSEGLAGERAETQYF. The chain recombines TRBV2 with TRBJ2-5, with 9 bases that match TRBD2. This CDR3 contains 17 residues. Trimming removed 3 bases from V and 5 bases from J; junction bases left unmatched: 13. CDR1 and CDR2 (germline): SNHLY, FYNNEI.

The gene calls are TRBV4-3 and TRBJ2-1; D is unclear. Per germline, CDR1 LGHNA and CDR2 YSLEER. This CDR3 has 15 residues. V was trimmed by 0 bases and J by 1 base, leaving 7 bases between them. CDR3 nucleotides: TGCGCCAGCAGCCAAGACTTCGGGTCCTACAATGAGCAGTTCTTC. Residues: CASSQDFGSYNEQFF.

The V gene is TRBV2, the J gene TRBJ1-5; D is possibly TRBD1 (6 bases). V lost 5 bases to trimming and J lost 6 bases, with 11 bases between them. The CDR3 runs 13 residues. Germline values: CDR1 SNHLY, CDR2 FYNNEI. CDR3 nucleotides: TGTGCCAGCAGTCAGGGGTCGGGTCAGCCCCAGCATTTT. Its translation: CASSQGSGQPQHF. The full variable domain, rest sourced from reference TRBV2 and TRBJ1-5, is EPEVTQTPSHQVTQMGQEVILRCVPISNHLYFYWYRQILGQKVEFLVSFYNNEISEKSEIFDDQFSVERPDGSNFTLKIRSTKLEDSAMYFCASSQGSGQPQHFGDGTRLSIL.

The V call is TRBV28, the J call TRBJ2-3, with TRBD2 matching 7 bases. Germline CDR1 reads MDHEN; CDR2 reads SYDVKM. The CDR3 totals 16 residues. The ends lost 2 bases at V and 2 bases at J; junction bases unmatched: 7. The CDR3 DNA follows: TGTGCCAGCAGTTTAGGGCGAGCGGGATCCACAGATACGCAGTATTTT. Its protein is CASSLGRAGSTDTQYF.

This clone was seen a single time. Here the CDR3 reads CASSEAPWADGGKAFF. Here the CDR3 DNA reads TGTGCCAGCAGTGAAGCGCCATGGGCGGACGGGGGAAAAGCTTTCTTT. The rearrangement links TRBV6-1 to TRBJ1-1, with D perhaps matching TRBD1 (5 bases). CDR1 and CDR2 from the germline V gene are MNHNS and SASEGT. The CDR3 is made up of 16 amino acids. Trimming cost V 0 bases and J 9 bases, with 20 bases left between them.